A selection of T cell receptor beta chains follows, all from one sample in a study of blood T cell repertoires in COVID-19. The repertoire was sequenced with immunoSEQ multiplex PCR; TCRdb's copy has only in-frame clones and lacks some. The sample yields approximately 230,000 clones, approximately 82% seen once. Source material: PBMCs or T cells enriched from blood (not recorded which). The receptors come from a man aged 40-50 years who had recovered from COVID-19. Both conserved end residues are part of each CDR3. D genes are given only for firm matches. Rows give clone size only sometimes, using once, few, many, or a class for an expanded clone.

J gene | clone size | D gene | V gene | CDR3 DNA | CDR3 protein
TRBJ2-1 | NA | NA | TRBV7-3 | TGTGCCAGCAGCTTAGCGGTCGCATACTACAATGAGCAGTTCTTC | CASSLAVAYYNEQFF
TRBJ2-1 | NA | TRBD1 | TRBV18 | TGTGCCAGCTCACAGGGGGCAAACAATGAGCAGTTCTTC | CASSQGANNEQFF
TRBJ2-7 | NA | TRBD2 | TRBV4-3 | TGCGCCAGCAGCCAAGGACTAGCGGATTCCTACGAGCAGTACTTC | CASSQGLADSYEQYF
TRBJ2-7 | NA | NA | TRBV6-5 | TGTGCCAGCAGCGCGGGGCGGGGCCCGTCCGAGCAGTACTTC | CASSAGRGPSEQYF
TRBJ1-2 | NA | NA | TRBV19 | TGTGCCAGTAGTCAGGGAGGCTACTATGGCTACACCTTC | CASSQGGYYGYTF
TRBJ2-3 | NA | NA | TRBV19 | TGTGCCAGTAGTATAGATGTCAATACGCAGTATTTT | CASSIDVNTQYF
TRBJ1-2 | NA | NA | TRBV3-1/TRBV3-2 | TGTGCCAGCAGCCATTTAGGGCAGGGTGGCTATGGCTACACCTTC | CASSHLGQGGYGYTF
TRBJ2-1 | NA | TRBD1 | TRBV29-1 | TGCAGCGTTGTCGGACAGGGTAGCTCCTACAATGAGCAGTTCTTC | CSVVGQGSSYNEQFF
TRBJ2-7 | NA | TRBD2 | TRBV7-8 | TGTGCCAGCAGCCTCCCTAGCGGGAGGGGCTACGAGCAGTACTTC | CASSLPSGRGYEQYF
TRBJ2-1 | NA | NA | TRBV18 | TGTGCCAGCTCACTGAACCGGGACTCGGGTGAGCAGTTCTTC | CASSLNRDSGEQFF
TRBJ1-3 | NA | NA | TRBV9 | TGTGCCAGCAGCCCCGCGGTTAATGGAAACACCATATATTTT | CASSPAVNGNTIYF
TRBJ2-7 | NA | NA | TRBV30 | TGTGCCTGGACGAACGGGGGATACGAGCAGTACTTC | CAWTNGGYEQYF
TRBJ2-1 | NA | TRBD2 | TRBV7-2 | TGTGCCAGCAGCGAGACTAGCGGGAGGTACAATGAGCAGTTCTTC | CASSETSGRYNEQFF
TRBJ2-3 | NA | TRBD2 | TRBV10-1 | TGCGCCAGCAGTCTAGCGGGGTCCACAGATACGCAGTATTTT | CASSLAGSTDTQYF
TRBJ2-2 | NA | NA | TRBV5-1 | TGCGCCAGCAGCTCCGCCTTACGGGGAGGACCGAACACCGGGGAGCTGTTTTTT | CASSSALRGGPNTGELFF
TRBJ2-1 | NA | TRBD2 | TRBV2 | TGTGCCAGCAGGGTCCAGCGGGGTGTGGGTGAGCAGTTCTTC | CASRVQRGVGEQFF
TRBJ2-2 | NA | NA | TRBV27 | TGTGCCAGCAGTTTATGGGCAGGGTACACCGGGGAGCTGTTTTTT | CASSLWAGYTGELFF
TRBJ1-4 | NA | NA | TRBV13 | TGTGCCACCACCCGACCGGGGGAAACTAATGAAAAACTGTTTTTT | CATTRPGETNEKLFF
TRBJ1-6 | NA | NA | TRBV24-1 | TGTGCCACCAGTGATGGGGCTACCCTACCCCTCCACTTT | CATSDGATLPLHF
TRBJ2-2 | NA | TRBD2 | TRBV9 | TGTGCCAGCAGCGCCGGACTAGTAGGGGCCGGGGAGCTGTTTTTT | CASSAGLVGAGELFF
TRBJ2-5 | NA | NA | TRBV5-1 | TGCGCCAGCAGCTTGGACGAGTGGGAGACCCAGTACTTC | CASSLDEWETQYF
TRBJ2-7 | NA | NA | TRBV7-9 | TGTGCCAGCAGCTTAAACAGGGTTCGGGAGCAGTACTTC | CASSLNRVREQYF
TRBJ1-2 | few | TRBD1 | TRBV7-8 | TGTGCCAGCAGCTTAGCGGATGACGGGACAGGGGGCTACACCTTC | CASSLADDGTGGYTF
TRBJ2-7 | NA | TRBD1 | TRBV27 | TGTGCCAGCAGTTTATCGACAGGGGCGATCTACTACGAGCAGTACTTC | CASSLSTGAIYYEQYF
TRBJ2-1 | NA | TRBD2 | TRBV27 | TGTGCCAGCAGTATTCCCCCGGGGAAGCGGGGCCCCTACAATGAGCAGTTCTTC | CASSIPPGKRGPYNEQFF
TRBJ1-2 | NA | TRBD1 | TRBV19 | TGTGCCAGTAGTATGGACAGGACCTCCTATGGCTACACCTTC | CASSMDRTSYGYTF
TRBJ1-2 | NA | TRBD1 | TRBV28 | TGTGCCAGCAGTACGGAAAGGGGGACAGGGGACGTCGACTATGGCTACACCTTC | CASSTERGTGDVDYGYTF
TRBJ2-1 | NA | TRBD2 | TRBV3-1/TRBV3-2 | TGTGCCAGCAGGCCGGCCAGCGGGGCCCTCTACAATGAGCAGTTCTTC | CASRPASGALYNEQFF
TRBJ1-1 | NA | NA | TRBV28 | TGTGCCAGCAGTTTAAGGCGGGGTGAAGCTTTCTTT | CASSLRRGEAFF